A single sample gave rise to the 5 T cell receptor beta chains below, sequenced in a study of breast tumors, draining lymph nodes, adjacent tissues (dated by TCRdb to about 2016). The lymph node samples were taken from the axillary draining lymph nodes of breast cancer patients. Receptors were amplified or captured by multiplex PCR. The listed sequencing device is Illumina HiSeq 2000. Through fastp at Q25 and MiXCR, TCRdb rebuilt clones from the public reads, retaining in-frame beta chains. Rows merge per CDR3 protein into single entries with the most common DNA and genes. The sample table records about 130,000 distinct CDR3 sequences; about 20% of these occur just once. Roughly 2.4% of the sample rests with the top ten. The specimen was axillary lymph node tissue. The origin of the receptors is a female donor with breast cancer. Some clones in this sample may be carry-over from other donors' samples.

This clonotype was recorded many times. The rearrangement links TRBV6-5 to TRBJ2-1; the match to TRBD2 covers 7 bases. This CDR3 has 12 residues. Germline V lookup: CDR1 MNHEY, CDR2 SVGAGI. With V trimmed by 8 bases and J by 7 bases, 5 bases remained unmatched. The CDR3, as DNA: TGTGCCAGCCGACTGGGGGGGAATGAGCAGTTCTTC. Encoded protein: CASRLGGNEQFF.

This clonotype was found a few times. V is TRBV18 and J is TRBJ2-5; D may match TRBD1 or TRBD2 (5 bases each). This CDR3 region has 15 residues. V was clipped by 0 bases and J by 4 bases, with 12 bases between them. Germline V gives CDR1 KGHSH, CDR2 LQKENI. CDR3 sequence reads: CASSPPQGRGETQYF. As DNA, the CDR3 is TGTGCCAGCTCACCACCGCAGGGTCGGGGAGAGACCCAGTACTTC.

This clonotype was recorded a few times. A read error is likely, as this CDR3 ends without the conserved phenylalanine or tryptophan. This chain joins TRBV11-1 and TRBJ2-1; TRBD2 agrees at 11 bases. The CDR3 runs to 15 residues. The germline V gene encodes CDR1 SGHAT and CDR2 FQDESV (reference sequence). Unmatched junction bases numbered 2, after V lost 0 bases and J lost 7 bases. The CDR3 region is CASSLATSGSNEQFL. For the CDR3, the DNA is TGTGCCAGCAGCTTAGCAACTAGCGGGAGTAATGAGCAGTTCCTC.

This clonotype has at least ten counts. The chain links TRBV6-1 to TRBJ1-4, with 9 bases aligning to TRBD1. This CDR3 spans 16 amino acids. Germline CDR1 reads MNHNS; CDR2 reads SASEGT. V shed 1 base and J 8 bases; nucleotides not matched to a gene: 8. The CDR3 sequence is CASSEGAGTGLEKLFF. In nucleotides, the CDR3 is TGTGCCAGCAGTGAAGGCGCCGGGACAGGGCTGGAAAAACTGTTTTTT.

This clonotype was observed at least ten times. The rearrangement joins TRBV11-2 to TRBJ2-7; TRBD2 is a possible D gene (7 bases). Trimming took 7 bases from V and 2 from J, leaving 21 bases between them. There are 16 residues in the CDR3. The germline CDR1 and CDR2 sequences are SGHAT and FQNNGV. As DNA, the CDR3 is TGTGCCAGCACCCAAGGGGGGGGGATCCACCCCTACGAGCAGTACTTC. It specifies CASTQGGGIHPYEQYF. Based on the CDR3 plus reference TRBV11-2 and TRBJ2-7, the full variable domain is EAGVAQSPRYKIIEKRQSVAFWCNPISGHATLYWYQQILGQGPKLLIQFQNNGVVDDSQLPKDRFSAERLKGVDSTLKIQPAKLEDSAVYLCASTQGGGIHPYEQYFGPGTRLTVT.